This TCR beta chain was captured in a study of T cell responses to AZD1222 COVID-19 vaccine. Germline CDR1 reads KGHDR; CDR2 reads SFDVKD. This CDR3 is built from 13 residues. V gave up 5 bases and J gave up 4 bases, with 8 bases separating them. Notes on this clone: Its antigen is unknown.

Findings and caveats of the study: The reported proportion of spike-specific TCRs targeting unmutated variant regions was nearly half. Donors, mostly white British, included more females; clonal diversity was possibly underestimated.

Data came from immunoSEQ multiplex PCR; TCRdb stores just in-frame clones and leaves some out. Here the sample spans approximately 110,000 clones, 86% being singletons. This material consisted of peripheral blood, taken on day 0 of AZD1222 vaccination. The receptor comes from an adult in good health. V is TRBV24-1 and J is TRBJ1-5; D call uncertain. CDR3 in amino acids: CATSGAVNQPQHF. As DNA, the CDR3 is TGTGCCACCAGTGGGGCAGTTAATCAGCCCCAGCATTTT.